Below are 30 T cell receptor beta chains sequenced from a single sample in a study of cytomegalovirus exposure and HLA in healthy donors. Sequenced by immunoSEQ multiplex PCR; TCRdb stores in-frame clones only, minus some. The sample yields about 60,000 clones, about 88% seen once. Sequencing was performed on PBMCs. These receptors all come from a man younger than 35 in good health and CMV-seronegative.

The CDR3 spells CSVPLPGQRYNEQFF. The CDR3 region has the DNA TGCAGCGTTCCCCTCCCCGGACAGAGATACAATGAGCAGTTCTTC. J is TRBJ2-1 and V is TRBV29-1, with a tentative D call TRBD1 (6 bases). The V gene's germline CDR1 is SQVTM and CDR2 ANQGSEA. CDR3 length: 15 residues. The V end lost 5 bases, the J end lost 4 bases, and 18 bases lay between the germline ends.

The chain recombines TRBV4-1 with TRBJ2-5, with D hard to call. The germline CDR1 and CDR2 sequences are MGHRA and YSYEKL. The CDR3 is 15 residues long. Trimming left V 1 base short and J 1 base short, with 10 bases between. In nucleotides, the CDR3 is TGCGCCAGCAGCCAAGGACATGGCACCCAAGAGACCCAGTACTTC. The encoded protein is CASSQGHGTQETQYF.

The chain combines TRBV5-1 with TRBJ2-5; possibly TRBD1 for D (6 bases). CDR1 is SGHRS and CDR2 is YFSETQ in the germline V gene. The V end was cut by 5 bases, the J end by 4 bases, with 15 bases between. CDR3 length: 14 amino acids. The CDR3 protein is CASRTSGTRETQYF. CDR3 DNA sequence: TGCGCCAGCAGAACTTCCGGGACAAGAGAGACCCAGTACTTC.

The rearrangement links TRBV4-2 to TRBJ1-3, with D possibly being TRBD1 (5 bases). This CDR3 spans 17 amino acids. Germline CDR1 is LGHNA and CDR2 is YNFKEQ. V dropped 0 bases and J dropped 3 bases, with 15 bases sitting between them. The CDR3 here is CASSQEMGQSYGNTIYF. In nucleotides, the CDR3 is TGTGCCAGCAGCCAAGAAATGGGGCAGTCCTATGGAAACACCATATATTTT.

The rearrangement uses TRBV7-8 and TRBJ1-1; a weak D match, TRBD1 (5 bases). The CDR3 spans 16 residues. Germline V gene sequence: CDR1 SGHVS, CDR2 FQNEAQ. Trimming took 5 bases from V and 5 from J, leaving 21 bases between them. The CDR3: CASSQAGTIMGTEAFF. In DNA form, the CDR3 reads TGTGCCAGCAGCCAGGCCGGGACTATAATGGGGACTGAAGCTTTCTTT. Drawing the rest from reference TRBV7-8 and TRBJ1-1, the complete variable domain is GAGVSQSPRYKVAKRGQDVALRCDPISGHVSLFWYQQALGQGPEFLTYFQNEAQLDKSGLPSDRFFAERPEGSVSTLKIQRTQQEDSAVYLCASSQAGTIMGTEAFFGQGTRLTVV.

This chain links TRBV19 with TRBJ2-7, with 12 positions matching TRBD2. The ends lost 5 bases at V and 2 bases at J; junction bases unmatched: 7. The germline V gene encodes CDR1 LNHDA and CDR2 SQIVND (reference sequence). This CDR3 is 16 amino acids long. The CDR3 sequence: CASSGTSGFFAYEQYF. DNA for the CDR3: TGTGCCAGTAGTGGGACTAGCGGGTTTTTCGCCTACGAGCAGTACTTC.

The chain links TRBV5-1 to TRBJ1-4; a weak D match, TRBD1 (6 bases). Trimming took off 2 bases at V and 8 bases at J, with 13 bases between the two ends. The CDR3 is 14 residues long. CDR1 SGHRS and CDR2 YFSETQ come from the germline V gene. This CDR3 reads CASSLQGSREKLFF. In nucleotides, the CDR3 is TGCGCCAGCAGCTTACAGGGATCTCGGGAAAAACTGTTTTTT.

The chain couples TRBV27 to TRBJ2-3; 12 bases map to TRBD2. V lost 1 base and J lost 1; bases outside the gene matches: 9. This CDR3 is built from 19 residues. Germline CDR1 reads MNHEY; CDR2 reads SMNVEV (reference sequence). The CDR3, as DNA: TGTGCCAGCAGTTTATACGGACTAGCGGGATCGAGCGGCACAGATACGCAGTATTTT. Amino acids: CASSLYGLAGSSGTDTQYF.

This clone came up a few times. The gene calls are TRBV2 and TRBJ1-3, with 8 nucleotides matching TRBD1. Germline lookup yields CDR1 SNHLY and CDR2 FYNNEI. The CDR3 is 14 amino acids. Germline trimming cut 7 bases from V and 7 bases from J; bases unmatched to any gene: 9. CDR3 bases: TGTGCCAGCAAATTGGACAGGGAACGGAACACCATATATTTT. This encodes CASKLDRERNTIYF. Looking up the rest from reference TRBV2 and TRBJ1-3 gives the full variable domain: EPEVTQTPSHQVTQMGQEVILRCVPISNHLYFYWYRQILGQKVEFLVSFYNNEISEKSEIFDDQFSVERPDGSNFTLKIRSTKLEDSAMYFCASKLDRERNTIYFGEGSWLTVV.

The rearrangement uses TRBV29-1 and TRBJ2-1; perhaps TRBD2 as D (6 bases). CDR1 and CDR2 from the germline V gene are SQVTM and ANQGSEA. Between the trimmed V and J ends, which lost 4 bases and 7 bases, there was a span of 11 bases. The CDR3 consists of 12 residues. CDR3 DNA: TGCAGCGTTGTCGGAGGGGCTAATGAGCAGTTCTTC. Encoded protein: CSVVGGANEQFF.

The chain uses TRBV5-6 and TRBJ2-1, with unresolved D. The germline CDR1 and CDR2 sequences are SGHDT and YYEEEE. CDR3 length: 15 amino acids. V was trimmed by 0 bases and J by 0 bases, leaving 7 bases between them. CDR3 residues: CASSLDISSYNEQFF. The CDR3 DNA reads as TGTGCCAGCAGCTTGGACATAAGCTCCTACAATGAGCAGTTCTTC.

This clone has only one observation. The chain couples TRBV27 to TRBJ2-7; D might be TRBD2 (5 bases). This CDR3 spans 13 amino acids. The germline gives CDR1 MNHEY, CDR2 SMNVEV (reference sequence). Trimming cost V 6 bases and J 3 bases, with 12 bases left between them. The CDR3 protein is CASSPDRDYEQYF. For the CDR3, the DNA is TGTGCCAGCAGCCCTGACCGGGACTACGAGCAGTACTTC.

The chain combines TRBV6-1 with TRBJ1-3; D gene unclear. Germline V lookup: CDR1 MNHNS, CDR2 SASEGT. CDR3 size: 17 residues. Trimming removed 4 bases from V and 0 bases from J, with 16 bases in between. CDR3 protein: CASSALRTASSGNTIYF. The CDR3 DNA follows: TGTGCCAGCAGTGCCCTTAGGACTGCTTCCTCTGGAAACACCATATATTTT.

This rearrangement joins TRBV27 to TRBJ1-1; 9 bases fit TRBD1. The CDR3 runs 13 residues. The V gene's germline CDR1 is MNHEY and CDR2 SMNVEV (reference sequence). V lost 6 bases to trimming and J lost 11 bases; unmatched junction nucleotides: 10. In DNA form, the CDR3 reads TGTGCCAGCAGCCGTGGGACAGGGCTTGGGGCTTTCTTT. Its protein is CASSRGTGLGAFF.

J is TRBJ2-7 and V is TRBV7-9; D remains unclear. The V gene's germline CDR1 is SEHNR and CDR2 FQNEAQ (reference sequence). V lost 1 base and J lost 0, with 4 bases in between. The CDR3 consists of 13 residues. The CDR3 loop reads CASSLDSSYEQYF. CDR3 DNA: TGTGCCAGCAGCTTAGATAGCTCCTACGAGCAGTACTTC. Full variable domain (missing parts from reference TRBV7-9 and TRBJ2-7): DTGVSQNPRHKITKRGQNVTFRCDPISEHNRLYWYRQTLGQGPEFLTYFQNEAQLEKSRLLSDRFSAERPKGSFSTLEIQRTEQGDSAMYLCASSLDSSYEQYFGPGTRLTVT.

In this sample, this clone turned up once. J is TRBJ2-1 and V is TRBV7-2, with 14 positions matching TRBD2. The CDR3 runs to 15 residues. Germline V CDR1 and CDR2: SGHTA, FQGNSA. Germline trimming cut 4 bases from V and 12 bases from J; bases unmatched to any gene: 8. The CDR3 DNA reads TGTGCCAGCAGCTCCGAGGGGACTAGCGGGAGAGGGCAGTTCTTC. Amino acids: CASSSEGTSGRGQFF.

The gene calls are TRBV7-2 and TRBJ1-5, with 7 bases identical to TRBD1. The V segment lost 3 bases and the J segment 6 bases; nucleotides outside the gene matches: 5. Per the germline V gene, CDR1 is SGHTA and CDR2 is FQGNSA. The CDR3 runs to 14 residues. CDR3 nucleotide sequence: TGTGCCAGCAGCTTGACAGGGATAGGTCAGCCCCAGCATTTT. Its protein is CASSLTGIGQPQHF.

The CDR3 loop is CAISESMGLEQGVYNEQFF. In DNA form, the CDR3 reads TGTGCCATCAGTGAGTCTATGGGGTTGGAACAGGGGGTGTACAATGAGCAGTTCTTC. This chain links TRBV10-3 with TRBJ2-1; 8 bases map to TRBD1. The germline gives CDR1 ENHRY, CDR2 SYGVKD. V shed 0 bases and J 4 bases; nucleotides not matched to a gene: 14. The CDR3 runs 19 residues.

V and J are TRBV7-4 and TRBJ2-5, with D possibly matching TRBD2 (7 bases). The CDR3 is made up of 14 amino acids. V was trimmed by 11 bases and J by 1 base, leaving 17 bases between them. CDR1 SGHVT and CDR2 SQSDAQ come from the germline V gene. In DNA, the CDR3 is TGTGCCCGGGGGGCAGCGGACCTCCAAGAGACCCAGTACTTC. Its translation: CARGAADLQETQYF.

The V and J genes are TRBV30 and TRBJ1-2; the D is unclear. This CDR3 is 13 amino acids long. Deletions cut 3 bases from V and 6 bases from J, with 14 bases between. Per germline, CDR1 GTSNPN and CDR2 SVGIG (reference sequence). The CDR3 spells CAWSPPGFHGYTF. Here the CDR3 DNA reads TGTGCCTGGAGCCCCCCGGGGTTCCATGGCTACACCTTC.

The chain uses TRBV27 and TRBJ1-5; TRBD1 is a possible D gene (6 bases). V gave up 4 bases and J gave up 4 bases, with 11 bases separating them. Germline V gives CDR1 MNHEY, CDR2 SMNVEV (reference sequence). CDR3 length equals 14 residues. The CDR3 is CASSSTGMNQPQHF. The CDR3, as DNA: TGTGCCAGCAGTTCAACAGGGATGAATCAGCCCCAGCATTTT.

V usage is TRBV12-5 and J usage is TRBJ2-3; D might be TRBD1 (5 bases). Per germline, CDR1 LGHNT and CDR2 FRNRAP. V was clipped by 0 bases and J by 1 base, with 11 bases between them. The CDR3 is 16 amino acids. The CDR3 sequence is CASGLVRVGGTDTQYF. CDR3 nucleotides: TGTGCTAGTGGTTTGGTACGAGTAGGGGGCACAGATACGCAGTATTTT.

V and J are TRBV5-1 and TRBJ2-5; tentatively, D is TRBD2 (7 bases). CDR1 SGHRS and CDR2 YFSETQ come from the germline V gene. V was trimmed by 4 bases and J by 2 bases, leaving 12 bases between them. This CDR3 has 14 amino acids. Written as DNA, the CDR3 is TGCGCCAGCAGCGGGGGGGCAGAACAAGAGACCCAGTACTTC. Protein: CASSGGAEQETQYF.

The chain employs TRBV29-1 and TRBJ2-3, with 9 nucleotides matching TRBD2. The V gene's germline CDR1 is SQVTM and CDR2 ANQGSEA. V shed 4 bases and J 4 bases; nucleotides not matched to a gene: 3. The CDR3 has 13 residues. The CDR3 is CSVVIAGADTQYF. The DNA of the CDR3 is TGCAGCGTTGTGATAGCGGGGGCAGATACGCAGTATTTT.

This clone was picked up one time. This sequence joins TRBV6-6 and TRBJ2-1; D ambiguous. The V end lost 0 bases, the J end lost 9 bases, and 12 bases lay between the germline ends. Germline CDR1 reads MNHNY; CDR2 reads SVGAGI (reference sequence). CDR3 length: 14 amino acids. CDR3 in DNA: TGTGCCAGCAGTTACTCGTTCGGAGCGAGTGAGCAGTTCTTC. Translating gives CASSYSFGASEQFF.

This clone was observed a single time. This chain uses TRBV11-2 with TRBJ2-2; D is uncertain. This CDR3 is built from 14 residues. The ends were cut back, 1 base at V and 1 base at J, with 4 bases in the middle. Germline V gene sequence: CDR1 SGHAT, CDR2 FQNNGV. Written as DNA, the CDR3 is TGTGCCAGCAGCTTAGGACAGAACACCGGGGAGCTGTTTTTT. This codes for CASSLGQNTGELFF.

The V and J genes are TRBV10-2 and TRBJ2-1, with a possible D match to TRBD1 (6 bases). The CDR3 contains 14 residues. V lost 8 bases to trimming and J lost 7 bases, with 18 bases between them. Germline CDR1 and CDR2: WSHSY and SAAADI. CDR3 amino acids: CASRTPTGPNEQFF. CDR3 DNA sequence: TGCGCCAGCCGCACGCCGACAGGCCCGAATGAGCAGTTCTTC.

In nucleotides, the CDR3 is TGTGCCAGCAGCGAATACACCCAAGAGACCCAGTACTTC. Residues: CASSEYTQETQYF. The V and J genes are TRBV11-1 and TRBJ2-5, with D uncertain. V was shortened by 5 bases and J by 1 base, with 8 bases between the two germline ends. Looked up from germline, CDR1 is SGHAT and CDR2 is FQDESV (reference sequence). The CDR3 is 13 residues long.

The CDR3 spells CASILAGGFQETQYF. In nucleotides, the CDR3 is TGTGCCAGCATATTAGCGGGAGGGTTTCAAGAGACCCAGTACTTC. The V call is TRBV2, the J call TRBJ2-5, with TRBD2 matching 11 bases. Germline V lookup: CDR1 SNHLY, CDR2 FYNNEI. The junction had 6 bases not matched to a gene; V was cut back by 7 bases and J by 2 bases. The CDR3 sequence is 15 residues long. Variable domain in full (rest from reference TRBV2 and TRBJ2-5): EPEVTQTPSHQVTQMGQEVILRCVPISNHLYFYWYRQILGQKVEFLVSFYNNEISEKSEIFDDQFSVERPDGSNFTLKIRSTKLEDSAMYFCASILAGGFQETQYFGPGTRLLVL.

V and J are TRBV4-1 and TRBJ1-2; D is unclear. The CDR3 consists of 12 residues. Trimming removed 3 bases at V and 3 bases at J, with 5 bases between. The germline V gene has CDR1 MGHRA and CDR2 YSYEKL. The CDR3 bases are TGCGCCAGCAGCCAGAGAGACTATGGCTACACCTTC. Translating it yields CASSQRDYGYTF.